This is a list of T cell receptor beta chains from one sample in a study of Ad26.COV2.S vaccination and SARS-CoV-2 variants. Generated by immunoSEQ multiplex PCR, the TCRdb table keeps only in-frame clones and is missing some. The sample shows 200,000 to 300,000 clones, approximately 87% of them seen only once. The specimen comprised peripheral blood, sampled in a trial of Ad26.COV2.S vaccine versus placebo. The receptors come from a person between 18 and 59 years old who received the Ad26.COV2.S COVID-19 vaccine or a placebo. Each CDR3 is given with its conserved first and last residue. Fields, in order: V gene, clone size, J gene, CDR3 length, D gene, CDR3 protein, CDR3 DNA. A D gene is named only where the DNA matches it firmly. Clone size appears in some rows only: once, few, many, or a class for an expanded clone.

V: TRBV7-9
size: .
J: TRBJ1-2
length: 15
D: TRBD1
CDR3: CASSSSGTGDYGYTF
DNA: TGTGCCAGCAGCTCCTCGGGGACAGGGGACTATGGCTACACCTTC

V: TRBV19
size: few
J: TRBJ2-7
length: 14
D: .
CDR3: CASREYSSSYEQYF
DNA: TGTGCCAGTAGGGAGTACTCGAGCTCCTACGAGCAGTACTTC

V: TRBV14
size: .
J: TRBJ2-3
length: 15
D: TRBD2
CDR3: CASSLLAGGTDTQYF
DNA: TGTGCCAGCAGTTTACTAGCGGGGGGCACAGATACGCAGTATTTT

V: TRBV27
size: .
J: TRBJ1-2
length: 17
D: TRBD1
CDR3: CASKPGTGRYVSYGYTF
DNA: TGTGCCAGCAAACCCGGGACAGGACGATATGTTAGCTATGGCTACACCTTC

V: TRBV14
size: once
J: TRBJ2-3
length: 15
D: .
CDR3: CASSQQDTSTDTQYF
DNA: TGTGCCAGCAGCCAGCAGGATACTAGCACAGATACGCAGTATTTT

V: TRBV7-6
size: .
J: TRBJ2-5
length: 15
D: .
CDR3: CASADRNSYQETQYF
DNA: TGTGCCAGCGCCGACAGAAACTCGTACCAAGAGACCCAGTACTTC

V: TRBV5-1
size: .
J: TRBJ2-2
length: 14
D: TRBD1
CDR3: CASRGQLDTGELFF
DNA: TGCGCCAGCCGGGGACAGCTGGACACCGGGGAGCTGTTTTTT

V: TRBV12-3/TRBV12-4
size: .
J: TRBJ2-7
length: 12
D: .
CDR3: CASSLGGGEQYF
DNA: TGTGCCAGCAGTTTAGGGGGAGGCGAGCAGTACTTC

V: TRBV7-3
size: .
J: TRBJ2-1
length: 16
D: TRBD2
CDR3: CASSSLGRESYNEQFF
DNA: TGTGCCAGCAGCTCCCTCGGGCGGGAGAGTTACAATGAGCAGTTCTTC

V: TRBV5-5
size: .
J: TRBJ1-2
length: 15
D: .
CDR3: CASSSRGSMGYGYTF
DNA: TGTGCCAGCAGCTCTAGAGGTTCAATGGGCTATGGCTACACCTTC

V: TRBV5-4
size: once
J: TRBJ2-1
length: 16
D: .
CDR3: CASSRSGGGVHNEQFF
DNA: TGTGCCAGCAGCCGATCCGGCGGGGGCGTGCACAATGAGCAGTTCTTC

V: TRBV7-3
size: .
J: TRBJ2-7
length: 18
D: TRBD2
CDR3: CASSFRIRTGTSGRVGYF
DNA: TGTGCCAGCAGCTTCAGAATTAGAACCGGGACTAGCGGGAGGGTAGGGTACTTC

V: TRBV27
size: .
J: TRBJ2-3
length: 13
D: TRBD2
CDR3: CASTSGGPDTQYF
DNA: TGTGCCAGCACTTCGGGAGGTCCAGATACGCAGTATTTT

V: TRBV7-9
size: .
J: TRBJ2-1
length: 13
D: .
CDR3: CASSLGAGNEQFF
DNA: TGTGCCAGCAGCTTAGGCGCAGGCAATGAGCAGTTCTTC

V: TRBV24-1
size: .
J: TRBJ2-1
length: 13
D: .
CDR3: CATSVGTYNEQFF
DNA: TGTGCCACCAGCGTCGGCACCTACAATGAGCAGTTCTTC

V: TRBV6-5
size: .
J: TRBJ1-1
length: 15
D: .
CDR3: CATNPWGRAGTEAFF
DNA: TGTGCCACCAACCCCTGGGGCAGGGCGGGCACTGAAGCTTTCTTT

V: TRBV6-2/TRBV6-3
size: few
J: TRBJ2-2
length: 14
D: .
CDR3: CASSYNPRVGELFF
DNA: TGTGCCAGCAGTTACAACCCTAGGGTCGGGGAGCTGTTTTTT

V: TRBV5-6
size: .
J: TRBJ2-2
length: 16
D: TRBD1
CDR3: CASSLAAWQGAGELFF
DNA: TGTGCCAGCAGCTTGGCCGCTTGGCAGGGGGCCGGGGAGCTGTTTTTT

V: TRBV5-1
size: .
J: TRBJ2-1
length: 16
D: TRBD2
CDR3: CASSPAGTSGDNEQFF
DNA: TGCGCCAGCAGCCCGGCCGGGACTAGCGGGGACAATGAGCAGTTCTTC

V: TRBV5-1
size: .
J: TRBJ2-4
length: 15
D: .
CDR3: CASSLTAGAKNIQYF
DNA: TGCGCCAGCAGCTTAACAGCGGGAGCCAAAAACATTCAGTACTTC

V: TRBV21-1
size: .
J: TRBJ2-1
length: 17
D: .
CDR3: CASSKVGPREPYNEQFF
DNA: TGTGCCAGCAGCAAAGTCGGGCCCAGGGAACCCTACAATGAGCAGTTCTTC

V: TRBV30
size: .
J: TRBJ1-1
length: 13
D: TRBD1
CDR3: CAWSKGQGNQAFF
DNA: TGTGCCTGGAGTAAGGGACAGGGTAATCAAGCTTTCTTT

V: TRBV7-9
size: .
J: TRBJ2-1
length: 15
D: .
CDR3: CASTATRDSYNEQFF
DNA: TGTGCCAGCACCGCGACCAGGGACTCCTACAATGAGCAGTTCTTC

V: TRBV7-2
size: .
J: TRBJ2-7
length: 14
D: TRBD1
CDR3: CASSLRGQVGEQYF
DNA: TGTGCCAGCAGCTTAAGGGGACAGGTGGGCGAGCAGTACTTC

V: TRBV20-1
size: .
J: TRBJ2-3
length: 15
D: .
CDR3: CSASGRGLGTDTQYF
DNA: TGCAGTGCTAGTGGGAGGGGGCTTGGCACAGATACGCAGTATTTT

V: TRBV27
size: .
J: TRBJ2-3
length: 15
D: TRBD2
CDR3: CASSFGAGVGDTQYF
DNA: TGTGCCAGCAGTTTTGGGGCGGGAGTAGGAGATACGCAGTATTTT

V: TRBV7-6
size: .
J: TRBJ2-3
length: 18
D: TRBD1
CDR3: CASSLGVQGAGSTDTQYF
DNA: TGTGCCAGCAGCTTAGGGGTACAGGGGGCTGGGAGCACAGATACGCAGTATTTT

V: TRBV18
size: .
J: TRBJ2-3
length: 15
D: TRBD1
CDR3: CASSLQGAGTDTQYF
DNA: TGTGCCAGCTCACTACAGGGGGCAGGAACAGATACGCAGTATTTT

V: TRBV30
size: .
J: TRBJ2-3
length: 14
D: .
CDR3: CAWSVGQGSDTQYF
DNA: TGTGCCTGGAGTGTAGGGCAGGGGTCAGATACGCAGTATTTT

V: TRBV6-5
size: .
J: TRBJ2-7
length: 13
D: .
CDR3: CASRRGRNYEQYF
DNA: TGTGCCAGCAGGAGGGGTCGGAACTACGAGCAGTACTTC

V: TRBV9
size: .
J: TRBJ1-6
length: 16
D: .
CDR3: CASSAGGDRLNSPLHF
DNA: TGTGCCAGCAGCGCGGGCGGCGACAGGCTAAATTCACCCCTCCACTTT

V: TRBV9
size: .
J: TRBJ1-1
length: 13
D: .
CDR3: CASSVSWNTEAFF
DNA: TGTGCCAGCAGCGTTAGCTGGAACACTGAAGCTTTCTTT